This T cell receptor (beta chain) was retrieved from a study of blood T cell repertoires in COVID-19. About the study: T cells, B-cell-depleted T cells, or PBMCs supplied cDNA or gDNA.

CDR1 and CDR2 (germline): SGHTA, FQGNSA. This CDR3 comprises 14 residues. V was pared by 0 bases and J by 6 bases, with 8 bases between. In the original analysis: For nucleated cells, counts were estimated from reference gene primer amplification. Using immunoSEQ multiplex PCR, the repertoire was profiled, and TCRdb retains in-frame clones only, with some absent. The V and J calls and clone size were taken over from that table, and D and trimming were inferred from the DNA. The repertoire holds over 130,000 clones, with about nine tenths as singletons. The chain joins TRBV7-2 to TRBJ2-2, with D maybe TRBD2 (6 bases). The specimen was peripheral blood. The TCR sequence derives from a woman between 55 and 75 years old with active or convalescent COVID-19. CDR3 loop: CASSLAREAGELFF. In nucleotides, the CDR3 is TGTGCCAGCAGCTTAGCTAGGGAGGCCGGGGAGCTGTTTTTT. Looking up the rest from reference TRBV7-2 and TRBJ2-2 gives the full variable domain: GAGVSQSPSNKVTEKGKDVELRCDPISGHTALYWYRQSLGQGLEFLIYFQGNSAPDKSGLPSDRFSAERTGGSVSTLTIQRTQQEDSAVYLCASSLAREAGELFFGEGSRLTVL.